This paragraph covers one T cell receptor beta chain sequence. This sample was taken from a study of blood T cell repertoires in COVID-19. Sequenced by immunoSEQ multiplex PCR; TCRdb stores in-frame clones only, minus some. The table has some 15,000 clones, roughly 91% seen once. Trimming took 0 bases from V and 5 from J; bases not matched to a gene: 7. This CDR3 is 15 amino acids long. Germline-derived CDR1 and CDR2 are SGHDT and YYEEEE. The chain recombines TRBV5-6 with TRBJ2-5, with 7 bases that match TRBD1. Sequenced material: peripheral blood. The TCR sequence derives from a woman aged 70-85 years in a cohort sampled during active or convalescent COVID-19. The CDR3 sequence is CASSLGRQGLETQYF. The CDR3 DNA reads TGTGCCAGCAGCTTGGGGCGACAGGGTTTGGAGACCCAGTACTTC.